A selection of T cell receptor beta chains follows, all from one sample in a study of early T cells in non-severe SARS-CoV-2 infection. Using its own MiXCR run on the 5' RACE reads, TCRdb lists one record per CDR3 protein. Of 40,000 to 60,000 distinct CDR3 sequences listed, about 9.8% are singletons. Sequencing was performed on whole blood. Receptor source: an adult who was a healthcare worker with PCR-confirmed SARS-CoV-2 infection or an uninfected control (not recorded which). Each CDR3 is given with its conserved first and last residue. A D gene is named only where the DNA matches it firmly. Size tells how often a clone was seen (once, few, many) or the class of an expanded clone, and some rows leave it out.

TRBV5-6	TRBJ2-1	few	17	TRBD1	TGTGCCAGCAGCTTTGGTTTACAGGGGGCCCTCTACAATGAGCAGTTCTTC	CASSFGLQGALYNEQFF
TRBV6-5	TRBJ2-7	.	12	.	TGTGCCAGCAGTGAACAGGGAAACGAGCAGTACTTC	CASSEQGNEQYF
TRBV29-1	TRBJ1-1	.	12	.	TGCAGCGTCACAAGACCGAACACTGAAGCTTTCTTT	CSVTRPNTEAFF
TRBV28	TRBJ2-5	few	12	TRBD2	TGTGCCACCCGGGGGGGGTCGGAGACCCAGTACTTC	CATRGGSETQYF
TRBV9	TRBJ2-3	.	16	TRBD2	TGTGCCAGCAGCGTAATGGCTAGCGGGGCAACAGATACGCAGTATTTT	CASSVMASGATDTQYF
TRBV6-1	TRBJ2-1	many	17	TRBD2	TGTGCCGTCCAAGGAGAATGGGGGACTAGATCCGTCAATGAGCAGTTCTTC	CAVQGEWGTRSVNEQFF
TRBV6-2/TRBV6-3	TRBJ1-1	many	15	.	TGTGCCAGCAGTACCGACAACCGGGCCCGGACTGAAGCTTTCTTT	CASSTDNRARTEAFF
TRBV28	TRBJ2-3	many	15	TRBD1	TGTGCCAGCAGGCTCGACAGGGGTTATGCAGATACGCAGTATTTT	CASRLDRGYADTQYF
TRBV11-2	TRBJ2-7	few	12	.	TGTGCCAGCAGCCCCCCCGATGGGGAGCAGTACTTC	CASSPPDGEQYF
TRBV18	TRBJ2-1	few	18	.	TGTGCCAGCTCACCGAACTTCGGGCATACTATCTCCTACAATGAGCAGTTCTTC	CASSPNFGHTISYNEQFF
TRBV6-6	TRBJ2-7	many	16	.	TGTGCCAGCAGTGCGGGTAGCGTCCCGAGGGTCTACGAGCAGTACTTC	CASSAGSVPRVYEQYF
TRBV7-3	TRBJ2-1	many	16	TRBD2	TGTGCCAGCAGTCAAAGCGGTCTAGCGGGGTACAATGAGCAGTTCTTC	CASSQSGLAGYNEQFF
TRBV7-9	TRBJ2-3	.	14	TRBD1	TGTGCCAGCAGCTGGACAGGGGCAGCAGATACGCAGTATTTT	CASSWTGAADTQYF
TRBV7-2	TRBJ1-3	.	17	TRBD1	TGTGCCAGCAGCGAACGCTACAGGGGAGCTACTGGAAACACCATATATTTT	CASSERYRGATGNTIYF
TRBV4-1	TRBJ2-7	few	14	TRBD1	TGCGCCAGCAGCTTTGAAGCAGGGGGCTACGAGCAGTACTTC	CASSFEAGGYEQYF
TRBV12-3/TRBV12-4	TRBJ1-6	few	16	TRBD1	TGTGCCAGCACCGGACAGGCAAGCTCCTATAATTCACCCCTCCACTTT	CASTGQASSYNSPLHF
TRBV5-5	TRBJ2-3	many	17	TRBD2	TGTGCCAGCAGCTCCGGGACTAGCGGTATAACCACAGATACGCAGTATTTT	CASSSGTSGITTDTQYF
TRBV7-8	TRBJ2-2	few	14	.	TGTGCCAGCGGGGTGGCAGGCCCTACCCCGGAGCTGTTTTTT	CASGVAGPTPELFF
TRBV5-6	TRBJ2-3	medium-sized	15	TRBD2	TGTGCCAGCAGCTATGGAGGGGACTACAGGGATACGCAGTATTTT	CASSYGGDYRDTQYF
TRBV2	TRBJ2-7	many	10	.	TGTGCCAGCAGTGGTCTAGAGCAGTACTTC	CASSGLEQYF
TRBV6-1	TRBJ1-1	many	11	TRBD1	TGTGCCAGCCGGGACAGGTGGGTAACTTTCTTT	CASRDRWVTFF
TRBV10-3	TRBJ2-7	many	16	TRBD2	TGTGCCATCCGACAGGGGCTAGCGGGAGTTAATTCCGAGCAGTACTTC	CAIRQGLAGVNSEQYF
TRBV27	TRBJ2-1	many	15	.	TGTGCCAGCAGTTTATTCGGGACTAGGGGGCGTGAGCAGTTCTTC	CASSLFGTRGREQFF
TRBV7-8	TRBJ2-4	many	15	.	TGTGCCAGCAGTCTGGATTTAGCCATCGCAAACATTCAGTACTTC	CASSLDLAIANIQYF
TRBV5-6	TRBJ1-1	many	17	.	TGTGCCAGCAGCCCCGAGGTTGGGACGATAAATTCGGTTGAAGCTTTCTTT	CASSPEVGTINSVEAFF
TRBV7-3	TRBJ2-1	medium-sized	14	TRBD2	TGTGCCAGCAGCGCGATAGCGGGAGTCAATGAGCAGTTCTTC	CASSAIAGVNEQFF
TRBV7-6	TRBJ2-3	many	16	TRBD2	TGTGCCAGCAGCTTTATTCCGGGACTAGCGGGAGTTGCGCAGTATTTT	CASSFIPGLAGVAQYF
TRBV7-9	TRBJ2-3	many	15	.	TGTGCCAGCAGCTCCCCAGGGAGAGGCACAGATACGCAGTATTTT	CASSSPGRGTDTQYF
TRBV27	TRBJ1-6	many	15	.	TGTGCCAGCAGTCTCGGCCCCGCTAGCAATTCACCCCTCCACTTT	CASSLGPASNSPLHF
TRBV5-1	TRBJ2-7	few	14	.	TGCGCCAGCAGTTACACTAGCTCTGGCTACGAGCAGTACTTC	CASSYTSSGYEQYF
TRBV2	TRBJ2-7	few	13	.	TGTGCCAGCAGTGCGGACCGCCGCCACGAGCAGTACTTC	CASSADRRHEQYF
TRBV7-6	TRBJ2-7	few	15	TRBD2	TGTGCCAGCAGCTTAGAGCGGGACGGTTCCTACGAGCAGTACTTC	CASSLERDGSYEQYF
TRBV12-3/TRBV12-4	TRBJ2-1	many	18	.	TGTGCCAGCAGTTTACCTGCTTTTCATGGGAGCGGGCTCAATGAGCAGTTCTTC	CASSLPAFHGSGLNEQFF
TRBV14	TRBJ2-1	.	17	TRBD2	TGTGCCAGCAGCCAACCCTGGACTAGCGGGAGTAGAAATGAGCAGTTCTTC	CASSQPWTSGSRNEQFF
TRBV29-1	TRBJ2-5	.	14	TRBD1	TGCAGCGTTGATTTTAAGGGGGCAGGGGAGACCCAGTACTTC	CSVDFKGAGETQYF